The 7 T cell receptor beta chains presented below share a single source sample, sequenced in a study of T cells in Graves' hyperthyroidism and ophthalmopathy. Amplified TCR beta CDR3 regions derived from RNA transcripts. The HTBI set primed first-round TCR CDR3 RT-PCR. TCRdb re-derived calls from the multiplex PCR reads in MiXCR, one entry per CDR3 protein. The table lists about 400,000 distinct CDR3 sequences, roughly 25% of them singletons. Sequencing used blood. These TCRs come from a man aged 50 to 59 with Graves' hyperthyroidism.

This chain's CDR3 is CASSFRERAYEQYF. In DNA, the CDR3 is TGCGCCAGCAGCTTTAGGGAGAGGGCCTACGAGCAGTACTTC. The chain carries TRBV5-1 and TRBJ2-7; D may be TRBD2 (5 bases). Trimming took off 2 bases at V and 2 bases at J, with 11 bases between the two ends. CDR1 SGHRS and CDR2 YFSETQ come from the germline V gene. The CDR3 is 14 residues long.

The chain has TRBV5-1 and TRBJ2-6; D perhaps matches TRBD1 (6 bases). The CDR3 length is 16 residues. The germline CDR1 and CDR2 sequences are SGHRS and YFSETQ. Deletions cut 4 bases from V and 2 bases from J, with 13 bases between. The CDR3 DNA sequence: TGCGCCAGCAGCAAGAACAGGGCTCCTGGGGCCAACGTCCTGACTTTC. As protein: CASSKNRAPGANVLTF.

This clonotype was counted only a few times. The J gene is TRBJ2-5, the V gene TRBV19; 9 bases match TRBD2. V lost 3 bases and J lost 5; bases outside the gene matches: 16. The CDR3 is 18 amino acids. Germline V gene lookup returns CDR1 LNHDA and CDR2 SQIVND (reference sequence). CDR3 protein: CASSMRGDGSGRRETQYF. In nucleotides, the CDR3 is TGTGCCAGTAGTATGCGGGGGGATGGTAGCGGGAGACGGGAGACCCAGTACTTC.

The chain has TRBV11-2 and TRBJ2-1; D is possibly TRBD2 (6 bases). V shed 2 bases and J shed 7 bases, with 15 bases lying between them. CDR1 and CDR2 from the germline V gene are SGHAT and FQNNGV. This CDR3 has 15 residues. The CDR3 sequence: CASSLPGLSKNEQFF. CDR3 in DNA: TGTGCCAGCAGCTTACCGGGACTGTCCAAAAATGAGCAGTTCTTC.

The V call is TRBV20-1, the J call TRBJ1-5; no clear D. The CDR3 is 13 residues long. Per the germline V gene, CDR1 is DFQATT and CDR2 is SNEGSKA (reference sequence). V was clipped by 6 bases and J by 5 bases, with 14 bases between them. CDR3 DNA sequence: TGCAGTGCCTCGCTAGGGTCCTATCAGCCCCAGCATTTT. It translates to CSASLGSYQPQHF.

This chain uses TRBV5-6 with TRBJ2-7; D may be TRBD1 or TRBD2 (5 bases each). The CDR3 runs 15 residues. Germline V gives CDR1 SGHDT, CDR2 YYEEEE. V was trimmed by 4 bases and J by 1 base, leaving 15 bases between them. CDR3 bases: TGTGCCAGCAGCCGGGGACGCCGTGGGTCCTACGAGCAGTACTTC. The encoded protein is CASSRGRRGSYEQYF.

The table lists this clonotype with many counts. The chain has TRBV6-1 and TRBJ2-3; 10 nucleotides align to TRBD2. The junction had 11 bases not matched to a gene; V was cut back by 5 bases and J by 6 bases. Per the germline V gene, CDR1 is MNHNS and CDR2 is SASEGT. This CDR3 is 16 amino acids long. CDR3 in DNA: TGTGCCAGCAGTTACACGTCCGGGACTAGCGCGGATACGCAGTATTTT. As protein: CASSYTSGTSADTQYF.